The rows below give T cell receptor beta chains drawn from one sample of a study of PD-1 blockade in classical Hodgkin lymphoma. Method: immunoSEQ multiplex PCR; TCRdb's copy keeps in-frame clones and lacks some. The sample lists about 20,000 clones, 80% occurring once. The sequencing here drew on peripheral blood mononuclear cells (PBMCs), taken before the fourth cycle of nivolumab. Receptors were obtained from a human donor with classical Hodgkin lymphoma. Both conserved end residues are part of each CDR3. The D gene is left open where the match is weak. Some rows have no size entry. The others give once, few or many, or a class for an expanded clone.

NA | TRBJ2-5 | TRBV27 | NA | TGTGCCAGCAGTTTATCGTCCGGTCTAGGAGAGACCCAGTACTTC | CASSLSSGLGETQYF
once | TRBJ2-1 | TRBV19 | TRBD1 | TGTGCCAGTACCCCGACAGGGTGGAATGAGCAGTTCTTC | CASTPTGWNEQFF
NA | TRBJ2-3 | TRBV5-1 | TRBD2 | TGCGCCAGCAGCTTGCAGGCGGGGGGGCCAACAGATACGCAGTATTTT | CASSLQAGGPTDTQYF
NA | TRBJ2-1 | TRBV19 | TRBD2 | TGTGCCAGTAGTCTATGGTTTAGCGGGGGAACCTACAATGAGCAGTTCTTC | CASSLWFSGGTYNEQFF
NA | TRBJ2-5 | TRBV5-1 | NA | TGCGCCAGCAGCCGCATGGCCGTTCGAGAGACCCAGTACTTC | CASSRMAVRETQYF
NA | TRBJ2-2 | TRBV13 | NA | TGTGCCAGCAGCTTAGGCCCCAGGGCGGACACCGGGGAGCTGTTTTTT | CASSLGPRADTGELFF
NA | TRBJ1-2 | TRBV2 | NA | TGTGCCAGCTCCCGGGACACCGCTAACTATGGCTACACCTTC | CASSRDTANYGYTF
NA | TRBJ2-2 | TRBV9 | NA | TGTGCCAGCAGCGTAGTAGGGGGGAGGGACACCGGGGAGCTGTTTTTT | CASSVVGGRDTGELFF
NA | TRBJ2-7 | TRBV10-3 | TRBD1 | TGTGCCATCAGTGGCTCCTTCGGGGACAGAAGCGCCTACGAGCAGTACTTC | CAISGSFGDRSAYEQYF
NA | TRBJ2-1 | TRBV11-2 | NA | TGTGCCAGCAGCTTAGATGACCAGACTCACCCTTACTACAATGAGCAGTTCTTC | CASSLDDQTHPYYNEQFF
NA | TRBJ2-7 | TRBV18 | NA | TGTGCCAGCTCACGTGGGGGGTCCTACGAGCAGTACTTC | CASSRGGSYEQYF
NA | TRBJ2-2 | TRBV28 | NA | TGTGCCAGCAGTCCCATCCTGCGGAGGGGCGGGAAGACCGGGGAGCTGTTTTTT | CASSPILRRGGKTGELFF
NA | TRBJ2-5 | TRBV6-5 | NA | TGTGCCAGCAGTTACCCCGGAGAGACCCAGTACTTC | CASSYPGETQYF
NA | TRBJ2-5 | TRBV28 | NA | TGTGCCAGCAGCCCCCCTATGTCGGGGAAAGAGACCCAGTACTTC | CASSPPMSGKETQYF
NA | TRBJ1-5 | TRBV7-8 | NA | TGTGCCAGCAGCTTAGATCGCGGGACGCAGCCCCAGCATTTT | CASSLDRGTQPQHF
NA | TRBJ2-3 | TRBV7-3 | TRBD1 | TGTGCCAGCAGCTCCGGTTCAGGGGGATGGACAGATACGCAGTATTTT | CASSSGSGGWTDTQYF
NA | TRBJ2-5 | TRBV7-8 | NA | TGTGCCAGCAGCTTAGTAGAGACCCAGTACTTC | CASSLVETQYF
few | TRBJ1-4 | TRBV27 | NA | TGTGCCAGCAGTTTATCAGTAGGGGCGACTAATGAAAAACTGTTTTTT | CASSLSVGATNEKLFF
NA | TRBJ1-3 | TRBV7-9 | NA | TGTGCCAGCAGCTTAAACGATGCAGGAAACACCATATATTTT | CASSLNDAGNTIYF
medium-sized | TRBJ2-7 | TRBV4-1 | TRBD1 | TGCGCCAGCAGCCAAGGTTTTACAGGGGTCTACGAGCAGTACTTC | CASSQGFTGVYEQYF
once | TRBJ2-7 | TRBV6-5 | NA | TGTGCCAGCAGTTACTCGAATTACGGGACGCACGAGCAGTACTTC | CASSYSNYGTHEQYF